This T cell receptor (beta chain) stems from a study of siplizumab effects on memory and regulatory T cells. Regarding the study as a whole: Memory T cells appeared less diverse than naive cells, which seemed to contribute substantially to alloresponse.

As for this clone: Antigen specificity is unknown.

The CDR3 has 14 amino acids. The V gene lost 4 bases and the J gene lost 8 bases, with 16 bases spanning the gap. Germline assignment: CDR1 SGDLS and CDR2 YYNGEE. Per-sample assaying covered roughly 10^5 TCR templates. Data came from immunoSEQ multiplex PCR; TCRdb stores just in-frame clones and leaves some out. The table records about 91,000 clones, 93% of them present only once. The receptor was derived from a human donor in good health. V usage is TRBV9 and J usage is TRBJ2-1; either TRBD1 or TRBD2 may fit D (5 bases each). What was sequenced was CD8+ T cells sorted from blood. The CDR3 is CASSPRGTSDEQFF. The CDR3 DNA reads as TGTGCCAGCAGCCCCCGGGGCACCAGTGATGAGCAGTTCTTC.